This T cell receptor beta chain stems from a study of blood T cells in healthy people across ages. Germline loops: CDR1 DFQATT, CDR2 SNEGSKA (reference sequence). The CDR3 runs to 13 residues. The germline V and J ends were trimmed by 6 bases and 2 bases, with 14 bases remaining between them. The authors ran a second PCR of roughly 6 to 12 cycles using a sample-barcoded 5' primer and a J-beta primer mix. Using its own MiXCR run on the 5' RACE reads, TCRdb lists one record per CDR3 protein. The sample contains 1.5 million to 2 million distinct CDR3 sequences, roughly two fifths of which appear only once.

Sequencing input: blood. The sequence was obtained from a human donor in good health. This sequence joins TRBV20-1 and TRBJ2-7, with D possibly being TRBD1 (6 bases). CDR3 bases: TGCAGTGCCTTACAGGGAAGGACCTACGAGCAGTACTTC. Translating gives CSALQGRTYEQYF.